The source of this TCR beta chain is a study of blood T cell repertoires in COVID-19. Study background: Acute-phase and convalescent COVID-19 samples originated in the United States, Italy and Spain.

Adults between roughly 18 and 90 years of age took part from under 30 US areas. Allocation to cohorts depended on clinical history reported by the participants. Trimming took 2 bases from V and 4 from J, leaving 12 bases between them. The CDR3 length is 15 residues. Germline lookup yields CDR1 SGHTA and CDR2 FQGNSA. Original methodology: Quantification of nucleated cells was approximated via reference gene primer amplification. Repertoires were generated with immunoSEQ multiplex PCR, while TCRdb's copy carries only in-frame clones and drops some. V and J calls and clone size are copied from that table; D and trimming were computed from the DNA. The profile shows over 350,000 clones, around 89% of them singletons.

The specimen was PBMCs or T cells enriched from blood (not recorded which). This chain joins TRBV7-2 and TRBJ2-1; TRBD2 might be the D (6 bases). This receptor was obtained from a woman aged 25 to 39 with acute COVID-19. The CDR3 sequence: CASSLTREPYNEQFF. In DNA form, the CDR3 reads TGTGCCAGCAGCTTAACCCGGGAGCCGTACAATGAGCAGTTCTTC.